A selection of T cell receptor beta chains follows, all from one sample in a study of blood T cell repertoires in COVID-19. Data came from immunoSEQ multiplex PCR; TCRdb stores just in-frame clones and leaves some out. The table has about 250,000 clones, 75% to 85% seen once. The sequencing sample was made of peripheral blood. The receptors originated from a human donor in a cohort sampled during active COVID-19. Each CDR3 is given with its conserved first and last residue. The D gene is left open where the match is weak. A row's size may be missing; if present it is once, few, many or a size class.

CDR3nt: TGTGCCAGCAGTGAACGGGGGGAGCCTGAAGCTTTCTTT; CDR3aa: CASSERGEPEAFF; v_gene: TRBV6-1; d_gene: NA; abundance: NA; j_gene: TRBJ1-1
CDR3nt: TGTGCCAGCAGCAAGGACTTTGATAATTCACCCCTCCACTTT; CDR3aa: CASSKDFDNSPLHF; v_gene: TRBV7-9; d_gene: NA; abundance: NA; j_gene: TRBJ1-6
CDR3nt: TGTGCCAGTACCGGCGGGGGGGACACATCGACCGGGGAGCTGTTTTTT; CDR3aa: CASTGGGDTSTGELFF; v_gene: TRBV19; d_gene: TRBD2; abundance: NA; j_gene: TRBJ2-2
CDR3nt: TGTGCCAGCAGCCTGACGGGAAGTAGTTCCTACAATGAGCAGTTCTTC; CDR3aa: CASSLTGSSSYNEQFF; v_gene: TRBV5-6; d_gene: NA; abundance: NA; j_gene: TRBJ2-1
CDR3nt: TGTGCCAGCAGTGATTTCGGCGGGAGGGCCACGAATGAGCAGTTCTTC; CDR3aa: CASSDFGGRATNEQFF; v_gene: TRBV6-4; d_gene: TRBD2; abundance: NA; j_gene: TRBJ2-1
CDR3nt: TGTGCCAGCAGCTCTCCCCTACAGGGGACCCAAGAGACCCAGTACTTC; CDR3aa: CASSSPLQGTQETQYF; v_gene: TRBV5-6; d_gene: TRBD1; abundance: NA; j_gene: TRBJ2-5
CDR3nt: TGTGCCAGCAGTCTCTCGCGGTCGGGGGAAGGGGCCGGGGAGCTGTTTTTT; CDR3aa: CASSLSRSGEGAGELFF; v_gene: TRBV2; d_gene: NA; abundance: NA; j_gene: TRBJ2-2
CDR3nt: TGTGCCAGCAGCGCTACCGGGACAGGGTTTCTTCCGGCCGAGCAGTACTTC; CDR3aa: CASSATGTGFLPAEQYF; v_gene: TRBV7-9; d_gene: TRBD1; abundance: NA; j_gene: TRBJ2-7
CDR3nt: TGTGCCAGCAGCCGGGAGGGGAACACTGAAGCTTTCTTT; CDR3aa: CASSREGNTEAFF; v_gene: TRBV3-1/TRBV3-2; d_gene: NA; abundance: once; j_gene: TRBJ1-1
CDR3nt: TGCGCCAGCAGCCGAGGTACAGGCTTCCAAGGCGAGCAGTACTTC; CDR3aa: CASSRGTGFQGEQYF; v_gene: TRBV5-1; d_gene: NA; abundance: NA; j_gene: TRBJ2-7
CDR3nt: TGTGCCAGCAGCCAAGATATTACACCACAAGAGACCCAGTACTTC; CDR3aa: CASSQDITPQETQYF; v_gene: TRBV3-1/TRBV3-2; d_gene: NA; abundance: NA; j_gene: TRBJ2-5
CDR3nt: TGTGCCAGTAGAGGACAGGGGGACACTGAAGCTTTCTTT; CDR3aa: CASRGQGDTEAFF; v_gene: TRBV19; d_gene: TRBD1; abundance: NA; j_gene: TRBJ1-1
CDR3nt: TGCGCCAGCAGTGAGTCGACTAGCGGGGTCCAAGAGACCCAGTACTTC; CDR3aa: CASSESTSGVQETQYF; v_gene: TRBV10-1; d_gene: TRBD2; abundance: NA; j_gene: TRBJ2-5
CDR3nt: TGTGCCAGCAGTTTTAACAACGAGCAGTACTTC; CDR3aa: CASSFNNEQYF; v_gene: TRBV27; d_gene: NA; abundance: NA; j_gene: TRBJ2-7
CDR3nt: TGTGCCAGCAGTCCTGGACAGGGAAGGAGAAACCAGCCCCAGCATTTT; CDR3aa: CASSPGQGRRNQPQHF; v_gene: TRBV27; d_gene: TRBD1; abundance: NA; j_gene: TRBJ1-5
CDR3nt: TGTGCCAGTAGTATCACGGACAGGGGGCGTCGGGAGCCCCAGCATTTT; CDR3aa: CASSITDRGRREPQHF; v_gene: TRBV19; d_gene: TRBD1; abundance: once; j_gene: TRBJ1-5
CDR3nt: TGTGCCAGCAACCTTGGAACGGGGGGAGGTCAGCCCCAGCATTTT; CDR3aa: CASNLGTGGGQPQHF; v_gene: TRBV2; d_gene: NA; abundance: NA; j_gene: TRBJ1-5
CDR3nt: TGTGCCAGCAGCTTAGAGGGCCGAGTTCTGTTGGGCTACACCTTC; CDR3aa: CASSLEGRVLLGYTF; v_gene: TRBV11-2; d_gene: NA; abundance: NA; j_gene: TRBJ1-2
CDR3nt: TGTGCCAGCAGCCAATTAGTGCTAGCTAGCACAGATACGCAGTATTTT; CDR3aa: CASSQLVLASTDTQYF; v_gene: TRBV14; d_gene: NA; abundance: NA; j_gene: TRBJ2-3
CDR3nt: TGTGCCAGCGGGGAGGGACTGGGCACAGATACGCAGTATTTT; CDR3aa: CASGEGLGTDTQYF; v_gene: TRBV2; d_gene: TRBD2; abundance: NA; j_gene: TRBJ2-3
CDR3nt: TGTGCCAGCAGCTCAGTGACAGGGGGCTCCGGGGAGCTGTTTTTT; CDR3aa: CASSSVTGGSGELFF; v_gene: TRBV11-2; d_gene: TRBD1; abundance: NA; j_gene: TRBJ2-2
CDR3nt: TGTGCCAGCAGTTCCTCGAACCATTTAGCGGGAGGGCCGGGGAAGACCCAGTACTTC; CDR3aa: CASSSSNHLAGGPGKTQYF; v_gene: TRBV27; d_gene: TRBD2; abundance: NA; j_gene: TRBJ2-5
CDR3nt: TGTGCCAGCAGCCCGGGACAGGGGCAAGAGACCCAGTACTTC; CDR3aa: CASSPGQGQETQYF; v_gene: TRBV5-5; d_gene: TRBD1; abundance: NA; j_gene: TRBJ2-5
CDR3nt: TGTGCCAGCAGCATAACCTACGAGCAGTACTTC; CDR3aa: CASSITYEQYF; v_gene: TRBV11-2; d_gene: NA; abundance: NA; j_gene: TRBJ2-7
CDR3nt: TGTGCCAGCAGTGAAAGGGACACTCAAGAGCAGTACTTC; CDR3aa: CASSERDTQEQYF; v_gene: TRBV6-1; d_gene: NA; abundance: NA; j_gene: TRBJ2-7
CDR3nt: TGTGCCAGTAGCCGGGGGAGCTCCTACAATGAGCAGTTCTTC; CDR3aa: CASSRGSSYNEQFF; v_gene: TRBV19; d_gene: NA; abundance: NA; j_gene: TRBJ2-1
CDR3nt: TGTGCCACCAGTGATTTGGGGACTAGCGGGAGGGAGACCCAGTACTTC; CDR3aa: CATSDLGTSGRETQYF; v_gene: TRBV24-1; d_gene: TRBD2; abundance: once; j_gene: TRBJ2-5
CDR3nt: TGCGCCAGCAGCTTGGTTCCAGGGAGGGATCAGCCCCAGCATTTT; CDR3aa: CASSLVPGRDQPQHF; v_gene: TRBV5-1; d_gene: NA; abundance: NA; j_gene: TRBJ1-5
CDR3nt: TGTGCCAGTAATCCGGGTGGCGACTATGGCTACACCTTC; CDR3aa: CASNPGGDYGYTF; v_gene: TRBV19; d_gene: NA; abundance: NA; j_gene: TRBJ1-2
CDR3nt: TGTGCCAGCAGGATCCAGGGGGCCAACTCCTACGAGCAGTACTTC; CDR3aa: CASRIQGANSYEQYF; v_gene: TRBV6-5; d_gene: TRBD1; abundance: once; j_gene: TRBJ2-7
CDR3nt: TGTGCCAGCAGCTTAGGGACAACTTCTGCAAACTATGGCTACACCTTC; CDR3aa: CASSLGTTSANYGYTF; v_gene: TRBV5-6; d_gene: NA; abundance: few; j_gene: TRBJ1-2
CDR3nt: TGTGCCAGCAGTGAAAATGCCCTCGAGCGGGGGATCTACAATGAGCAGTTCTTC; CDR3aa: CASSENALERGIYNEQFF; v_gene: TRBV6-1; d_gene: TRBD2; abundance: NA; j_gene: TRBJ2-1
CDR3nt: TGTGCCAGCAGTTACGACGACACTTCATCAGATACGCAGTATTTT; CDR3aa: CASSYDDTSSDTQYF; v_gene: TRBV6-2/TRBV6-3; d_gene: NA; abundance: NA; j_gene: TRBJ2-3
CDR3nt: TGTGCCAGCAGTTTAAGGCGCCAGGGGTTTAAGCCTAACTATGGCTACACCTTC; CDR3aa: CASSLRRQGFKPNYGYTF; v_gene: TRBV27; d_gene: NA; abundance: NA; j_gene: TRBJ1-2
CDR3nt: TGTGCCAGCAGTTCTCGGGGTTTTGAGCAGTTCTTC; CDR3aa: CASSSRGFEQFF; v_gene: TRBV28; d_gene: NA; abundance: NA; j_gene: TRBJ2-1
CDR3nt: TGTGCCAGCACCGACACGACAGGGACTAATGAAAAACTGTTTTTT; CDR3aa: CASTDTTGTNEKLFF; v_gene: TRBV7-6; d_gene: TRBD1; abundance: NA; j_gene: TRBJ1-4
CDR3nt: TGTGCCAGCAGCTCCCCGGGACAGGGTACGCACAATGAGCAGTTCTTC; CDR3aa: CASSSPGQGTHNEQFF; v_gene: TRBV7-3; d_gene: TRBD1; abundance: once; j_gene: TRBJ2-1
CDR3nt: TGCGCCAGCAGCTTGCAGGGGACCAATTCACCCCTCCACTTT; CDR3aa: CASSLQGTNSPLHF; v_gene: TRBV5-1; d_gene: NA; abundance: few; j_gene: TRBJ1-6
CDR3nt: TGCGCCAGCAGCGGGACTAGCGGGAGTACAGATACGCAGTATTTT; CDR3aa: CASSGTSGSTDTQYF; v_gene: TRBV10-1; d_gene: TRBD2; abundance: once; j_gene: TRBJ2-3
CDR3nt: TGTGCCAGCAGCAGGGACAGCACTAATCAGCCCCAGCATTTT; CDR3aa: CASSRDSTNQPQHF; v_gene: TRBV21-1; d_gene: NA; abundance: NA; j_gene: TRBJ1-5
CDR3nt: TGTGCCAGTAAGAGGACTAGCCCGGGCGCGGCGGATACGCAGTATTTT; CDR3aa: CASKRTSPGAADTQYF; v_gene: TRBV19; d_gene: TRBD2; abundance: NA; j_gene: TRBJ2-3
CDR3nt: TGTGCCACCAAACTAGCCCCGGACTACGAGCAGTACTTC; CDR3aa: CATKLAPDYEQYF; v_gene: TRBV27; d_gene: NA; abundance: NA; j_gene: TRBJ2-7
CDR3nt: TGTGCCAGCAGTTATTGGGACACCTCCTACGAGCAGTACTTC; CDR3aa: CASSYWDTSYEQYF; v_gene: TRBV6-6; d_gene: NA; abundance: NA; j_gene: TRBJ2-7
CDR3nt: TGTGCCAGCAGCTTAGGGCAGGACAATGAGCAGTTCTTC; CDR3aa: CASSLGQDNEQFF; v_gene: TRBV7-3; d_gene: NA; abundance: NA; j_gene: TRBJ2-1
CDR3nt: TGTGCCAGTCGGGTTCGCGAGACCCAGTACTTC; CDR3aa: CASRVRETQYF; v_gene: TRBV6-6; d_gene: NA; abundance: NA; j_gene: TRBJ2-5
CDR3nt: TGCGCCAGCAGATCCACAGGCTACGAGCAGTACTTC; CDR3aa: CASRSTGYEQYF; v_gene: TRBV5-1; d_gene: NA; abundance: few; j_gene: TRBJ2-7
CDR3nt: TGTGCCAGCAGCAGAGGGGACAGCTACACCGGGGAGCTGTTTTTT; CDR3aa: CASSRGDSYTGELFF; v_gene: TRBV5-6; d_gene: TRBD1; abundance: NA; j_gene: TRBJ2-2
CDR3nt: TGCGCCAGCACCAGCGGGAGGGCGGGGAATGAGCAGTTCTTC; CDR3aa: CASTSGRAGNEQFF; v_gene: TRBV10-1; d_gene: TRBD2; abundance: NA; j_gene: TRBJ2-1
CDR3nt: TGTGCCAGCAGTCCCAGGGGGCGATGGGCCTATGGCTACACCTTC; CDR3aa: CASSPRGRWAYGYTF; v_gene: TRBV6-5; d_gene: TRBD1; abundance: NA; j_gene: TRBJ1-2
CDR3nt: TGTGCCAGCAGCCAAGGACAGGGTTCCTACAATGAGCAGTTCTTC; CDR3aa: CASSQGQGSYNEQFF; v_gene: TRBV3-1/TRBV3-2; d_gene: TRBD1; abundance: NA; j_gene: TRBJ2-1
CDR3nt: TGTGCCAGCAGTGCGGGACAGCCCAACACTGAAGCTTTCTTT; CDR3aa: CASSAGQPNTEAFF; v_gene: TRBV6-4; d_gene: TRBD1; abundance: NA; j_gene: TRBJ1-1
CDR3nt: TGTGCCAGCAGTTTAGGGGGACAGGGGGGTCTTTCGGCCAACGTCCTGACTTTC; CDR3aa: CASSLGGQGGLSANVLTF; v_gene: TRBV28; d_gene: TRBD1; abundance: few; j_gene: TRBJ2-6